Shown below are 22 T cell receptor beta chains from a single sample sequenced in a study of T cells after yellow fever vaccination. TCRdb re-called the 5' RACE reads through MiXCR, storing one row per CDR3 protein. The sample lists approximately 58,000 distinct CDR3 sequences; 5% to 6.5% were seen once. The material sequenced was PBMCs, either bulk or a sorted T-cell subset (CD4+, CD8+, memory, or dextramer-sorted; not recorded which), taken on the day of the yellow fever booster vaccination. All receptors come from a man aged 18 to 30 who received the YFV17D yellow fever vaccine.

This chain connects TRBV4-2 to TRBJ2-5, with D unclear. The CDR3 runs to 16 residues. Germline CDR1 reads LGHNA; CDR2 reads YNFKEQ. The V gene lost 4 bases and the J gene lost 1 base, with 16 bases spanning the gap. CDR3 amino acids: CASSLLVTLPQETQYF. For the CDR3, the DNA is TGTGCCAGCAGCCTTTTAGTTACTTTACCCCAAGAGACCCAGTACTTC.

This clonotype was observed at least ten times. The chain has TRBV6-5 and TRBJ2-7; TRBD1 matches 12 bases. This CDR3 is 15 amino acids long. Germline V gene data show CDR1 as MNHEY and CDR2 as SVGAGI. J lost 1 base, V lost 6 bases, and 4 bases had no gene match. CDR3 in amino acids: CASSLGQGASYEQYV. In DNA, the CDR3 is TGTGCCAGCAGCTTGGGACAGGGGGCATCCTACGAGCAGTACGTC.

This clonotype occurred many times. The chain uses TRBV5-1 and TRBJ1-1; D uncertain. There are 15 residues in the CDR3. CDR1 is SGHRS and CDR2 is YFSETQ in the germline V gene. V was cut by 1 base and J by 5 bases, with 15 bases left in between. CDR3 sequence: CASSLPLTDHTEAFF. The CDR3, as DNA: TGCGCCAGCAGCTTGCCCTTGACGGACCATACTGAAGCTTTCTTT.

The chain recombines TRBV19 with TRBJ2-1, with D perhaps assigned TRBD1 or TRBD2 (6 bases each). The V end was cut by 5 bases, the J end by 11 bases, with 22 bases between. The CDR3 totals 15 residues. CDR1 is LNHDA and CDR2 is SQIVND in the germline V gene (reference sequence). In DNA form, the CDR3 reads TGTGCCAGTAGTGCCGGGGGCGTCAGAATTAGAAAGCAGTTCTTC. This gives the protein CASSAGGVRIRKQFF.

This clonotype was counted between two and nine times. This chain joins TRBV29-1 and TRBJ2-3; 10 positions agree with TRBD1. This CDR3 region has 14 residues. Germline V CDR1 and CDR2: SQVTM, ANQGSEA. The J segment lost 6 bases and the V segment lost 6 bases, leaving 9 bases of the junction unmatched. The CDR3 protein is CSVVGTGDGDTQYF. Written as DNA, the CDR3 is TGCAGCGTCGTAGGGACAGGGGACGGGGATACGCAGTATTTT.

In its sample, this clonotype was seen many times. In nucleotides, the CDR3 is TGTGCCAGCAGTCGGACGGGTAGACCCGGGGAGCTGTTTTTT. It yields the protein CASSRTGRPGELFF. The rearrangement uses TRBV12-3 or TRBV12-4 and TRBJ2-2; D is unresolved. The V and J ends lost 5 bases and 6 bases respectively, with 13 bases between them. The CDR3 spans 14 residues.

In its sample, this clonotype was seen many times. The chain couples TRBV6-6 to TRBJ2-5; D is possibly TRBD1 (6 bases). The germline gives CDR1 MNHNY, CDR2 SVGAGI (reference sequence). CDR3 length equals 13 residues. V lost 1 base to trimming and J lost 5 bases, with 8 bases between them. The CDR3 is CASSYYRAETQYF. CDR3 sequence (DNA): TGTGCCAGCAGTTACTACAGGGCCGAGACCCAGTACTTC.

Ten or more counts support this clonotype. The gene calls are TRBV29-1 and TRBJ2-6, with D hard to call. Deletions cut 2 bases from V and 0 bases from J, with 11 bases between. The germline CDR1 and CDR2 sequences are SQVTM and ANQGSEA. This CDR3 has 16 residues. The CDR3: CSVETISSSGANVLTF. The DNA of the CDR3 is TGCAGCGTTGAAACGATTAGTTCCTCTGGGGCCAACGTCCTGACTTTC.

A few counts support this clonotype. The chain combines TRBV5-1 with TRBJ1-3; tentative D call: TRBD1 (5 bases). V was pared by 5 bases and J by 0 bases, with 12 bases between. The length of the CDR3 is 15 residues. In germline, CDR1 is SGHRS, CDR2 YFSETQ. In DNA form, the CDR3 reads TGCGCCAGCAGACGGGACGCCAGCTCTGGAAACACCATATATTTT. Its translation: CASRRDASSGNTIYF.

This clonotype has more than one count but fewer than ten. V and J are TRBV12-3 or TRBV12-4 and TRBJ1-5; D unresolved. The CDR3 spans 16 residues. V gave up 4 bases and J gave up 1 base, with 14 bases separating them. The chain's CDR3 is CASSSSAGGSNQPQHF. CDR3 DNA sequence: TGTGCCAGCAGTTCCTCGGCCGGAGGGAGCAATCAGCCCCAGCATTTT.

This clonotype was counted only a few times. The chain has TRBV9 and TRBJ1-5; 8 nucleotides agree with TRBD1. The junction had 8 bases not matched to a gene; V was cut back by 3 bases and J by 9 bases. Germline CDR1 is SGDLS and CDR2 is YYNGEE. CDR3 length: 14 residues. CDR3 DNA sequence: TGTGCCAGCAGCGCGGACAGGGCGGGTGGGCCCCAGCATTTT. This encodes CASSADRAGGPQHF.

This clonotype was seen a few times. J is TRBJ1-1 and V is TRBV4-1; D unresolved. The CDR3 loop spans 13 amino acids. Trimming removed 5 bases at V and 0 bases at J, with 7 bases between. The germline V gene encodes CDR1 MGHRA and CDR2 YSYEKL. CDR3 sequence reads: CASSELMNTEAFF. The CDR3 DNA sequence: TGCGCCAGCAGCGAGTTGATGAACACTGAAGCTTTCTTT.

This clonotype was detected a few times. The V call is TRBV4-2, the J call TRBJ2-1; 14 bases match TRBD2. CDR1 and CDR2 from the germline V gene are LGHNA and YNFKEQ. V dropped 4 bases and J dropped 6; count of bases not matched to a gene: 2. The CDR3 totals 15 residues. The CDR3 is CASSPGTSGGNEQFF. In DNA form, the CDR3 reads TGTGCCAGCAGCCCGGGGACTAGCGGGGGCAATGAGCAGTTCTTC.

This clonotype was observed many times. This chain uses TRBV7-9 with TRBJ2-7, with D tentatively TRBD1 (6 bases). Per the germline V gene, CDR1 is SEHNR and CDR2 is FQNEAQ (reference sequence). CDR3 length: 14 amino acids. V was shortened by 4 bases and J by 7 bases, with 17 bases between the two germline ends. This CDR3 reads CASSSFADGQEQYF. The DNA of the CDR3 is TGTGCCAGCAGCTCGTTCGCGGATGGACAGGAGCAGTACTTC.

The genes are TRBV6-5 and TRBJ1-1; D is possibly TRBD1 (5 bases). Germline lookup yields CDR1 MNHEY and CDR2 SVGAGI. The CDR3 contains 12 residues. The V end was cut by 10 bases, the J end by 1 base, with 10 bases between. CDR3 amino acids: CATRGGNTEAFF. CDR3 in DNA: TGTGCCACTAGGGGAGGGAACACTGAAGCTTTCTTT.

This clonotype was recorded many times. The J gene is TRBJ2-1, the V gene TRBV9, with D possibly TRBD1 on 6 matching bases. The CDR3 runs to 15 residues. Germline-derived CDR1 and CDR2 are SGDLS and YYNGEE. Trimming left V 3 bases short and J 5 bases short, with 15 bases between. CDR3 sequence reads: CASSAGHQANNEQFF. The CDR3 DNA reads as TGTGCCAGCAGCGCGGGACATCAGGCGAACAATGAGCAGTTCTTC.

The table lists this clonotype with many counts. This rearrangement joins TRBV6-6 to TRBJ1-5; D unresolved. V was clipped by 5 bases and J by 5 bases, with 13 bases between them. The germline gives CDR1 MNHNY, CDR2 SVGAGI (reference sequence). CDR3 length equals 14 residues. CDR3 protein: CASSDPPSDQPQHF. The CDR3 nucleotides are TGTGCCAGCAGTGATCCCCCCTCCGATCAGCCCCAGCATTTT.

This clonotype occurred many times. The V call is TRBV5-1, the J call TRBJ2-3; D may match TRBD1 or TRBD2 (5 bases each). CDR3 length: 16 residues. V was cut by 0 bases and J by 2 bases, with 13 bases left in between. Germline CDR1 and CDR2: SGHRS and YFSETQ. The CDR3 DNA follows: TGCGCCAGCAGCTTGGCCGGGACCTCCCCCACAGATACGCAGTATTTT. Its translation is CASSLAGTSPTDTQYF.

This clonotype has a handful of counts. Here the CDR3 reads CASRRTFGELFF. The DNA for the CDR3 is TGTGCCAGCAGGCGAACTTTCGGGGAGCTGTTTTTT. The J gene is TRBJ2-2, the V gene TRBV7-9; D is undetermined. In germline, CDR1 is SEHNR, CDR2 FQNEAQ (reference sequence). Trimming shortened V by 6 bases and J by 7 bases, and 9 bases separated the two germline ends. CDR3 size: 12 residues.

The table lists this clonotype with a few counts. The chain uses TRBV3-1 and TRBJ2-1, with D possibly being TRBD2 (6 bases). The CDR3 contains 15 residues. Germline V CDR1 and CDR2: LGHDT, YNNKEL (reference sequence). Trimming left V 5 bases short and J 5 bases short, with 16 bases between. CDR3 sequence (DNA): TGTGCCAGCAGCTCGGCCGGGGGTTACCACAATGAGCAGTTCTTC. Translation: CASSSAGGYHNEQFF.

The J gene is TRBJ1-2, the V gene TRBV6-5; 8 nucleotides line up with TRBD1. CDR1 is MNHEY and CDR2 is SVGAGI in the germline V gene. This CDR3 has 16 amino acids. J gave up 8 bases and V 0 bases, and 11 bases lay outside the gene matches. The CDR3 loop reads CASSYSDRDSVRGYTF. The CDR3 DNA follows: TGTGCCAGCAGTTACTCGGACAGGGATTCGGTGCGCGGCTACACCTTC.

This clonotype was recorded at least ten times. The rearrangement uses TRBV10-3 and TRBJ2-7, with unresolved D. CDR1 and CDR2 (germline): ENHRY, SYGVKD. Deletions cut 6 bases from V and 3 bases from J, with 15 bases between. This CDR3 is 14 amino acids long. The CDR3 DNA sequence: TGTGCCATCAGATCTGGAGTTGCCGGCTACGAGCAGTACGTC. The encoded protein is CAIRSGVAGYEQYV.